A selection of T cell receptor beta chains follows, all from one sample in a study of shared clonotypes between healthy human individuals. Data came from immunoSEQ multiplex PCR; TCRdb stores just in-frame clones and leaves some out. The sample gives roughly 2.5 million clones, approximately 92% of which show up once; 0.13% to 0.15% is in the top ten. Sequencing was carried out using naive CD4+ T cells sorted from blood. The receptors originated from a man aged 18 to 29 in good health. The CDR3 runs from the conserved cysteine through the conserved F or W.

>TRBJ2-7|TRBV7-9
CASSTAWDYEQYF
>TRBJ2-1|TRBV20-1
CSARGNNEQFF
>TRBJ2-5|TRBV6-1
CASAAGGRETQYF
>TRBJ2-7|TRBV6-5
CASSYSLAGWYEQYF
>TRBJ2-7|TRBV4-3
CASSQEYISSYEQYF
>TRBJ1-5|TRBV5-4
CASSSQGEPQHF
>TRBJ1-6|TRBV30
CAWSVGSYNSPLHF
>TRBJ2-3|TRBV5-1
CASSLEGSGRDTQYF
>TRBJ1-3|TRBV6-6
CASSYSGTGVNTIYF
>TRBJ2-2|TRBV9
CASSVGSGGGNTGELFF
>TRBJ1-1|TRBV14
CASSQVFTEAFF
>TRBJ1-5|TRBV7-9
CASSSSKGNQPQHF
>TRBJ2-3|TRBV18
CASSPERGTDTQYF
>TRBJ1-4|TRBV2
CASSLQGELCF
>TRBJ2-5|TRBV19
CASSTSFGTGKTQYF
>TRBJ2-7|TRBV18
CASSSGQGTYEQYF
>TRBJ2-3|TRBV9
CASSVGDSTDTQYF
>TRBJ1-6|TRBV2
CASRTENNSPLHF
>TRBJ2-2|TRBV4-2
CASTLGENTGELFF
>TRBJ1-2|TRBV9
CASSQGTGGYTF
>TRBJ2-1|TRBV5-1
CASRSSGEPWNEQFF
>TRBJ1-6|TRBV5-4
CASSPWGGGLLSPLHF
>TRBJ2-1|TRBV6-6
CASSPMGSYNEQFF
>TRBJ1-5|TRBV19
CASSLGQPNEPQHF
>TRBJ2-1|TRBV7-7
CASSPGAGLGSNEQFF
>TRBJ1-4|TRBV7-9
CASSRDRGWYEKLFF
>TRBJ1-2|TRBV9
CASSAPDRGNYGYTF
>TRBJ1-6|TRBV7-8
CASSLKQGFLSPLHF
>TRBJ1-1|TRBV5-1
CASSEPKGQGNTEAFF
>TRBJ1-6|TRBV28
CASRAGDREGSPLHF
>TRBJ2-4|TRBV18
CASSPPGQGAGDKNIQYF
>TRBJ2-7|TRBV6-6
CASSLLDGFHQQYF
>TRBJ1-1|TRBV5-1
CASSTSTWNTEAFF
>TRBJ2-6|TRBV18
CASSPAGQGNSGANVLTF
>TRBJ2-3|TRBV13
CASSDWPGRQYF
>TRBJ1-3|TRBV29-1
CSVDGTVGGNTIYF
>TRBJ2-7|TRBV19
CASSIGPGRDDSYEQYF
>TRBJ2-5|TRBV6-6
CASSYDRGPQETQYF
>TRBJ1-5|TRBV4-1
CASSQGPTVVHIQHF
>TRBJ2-5|TRBV7-2
CASSLVVGETQYF
>TRBJ1-2|TRBV10-3
CAISDLRGVYGYTF
>TRBJ2-3|TRBV19
CASSSTSGGADTQYF
>TRBJ2-5|TRBV30
CAWSEGTSGNQETQYF
>TRBJ1-1|TRBV29-1
CSVRSFPGRNTEAFF
>TRBJ2-5|TRBV11-2
CASSSQLAPPETQYF
>TRBJ2-3|TRBV12-5
CASAAWTDTQYF
>TRBJ2-7|TRBV19
CASSTAGEIPNEQYF
>TRBJ1-6|TRBV30
CAWSIGAVTSPLHF
>TRBJ2-7|TRBV18
CASSPGVDEQYF
>TRBJ1-2|TRBV19
CASSIDLSAPNYGYTF
>TRBJ2-3|TRBV5-1
CASSLPSGVPDTQYF
>TRBJ2-5|TRBV7-6
CASSLSTGYQETQYF
>TRBJ2-7|TRBV5-4
CASSLKSSYEQYF
>NA|TRBV5-6
CASSLAGTSYEQYF
>TRBJ2-3|TRBV30
CAWTRGTPDTQYF
>NA|TRBV25-1
CASSDPGLPYEQYF
>TRBJ2-3|TRBV7-9
CASSGGLSVGDTQYF